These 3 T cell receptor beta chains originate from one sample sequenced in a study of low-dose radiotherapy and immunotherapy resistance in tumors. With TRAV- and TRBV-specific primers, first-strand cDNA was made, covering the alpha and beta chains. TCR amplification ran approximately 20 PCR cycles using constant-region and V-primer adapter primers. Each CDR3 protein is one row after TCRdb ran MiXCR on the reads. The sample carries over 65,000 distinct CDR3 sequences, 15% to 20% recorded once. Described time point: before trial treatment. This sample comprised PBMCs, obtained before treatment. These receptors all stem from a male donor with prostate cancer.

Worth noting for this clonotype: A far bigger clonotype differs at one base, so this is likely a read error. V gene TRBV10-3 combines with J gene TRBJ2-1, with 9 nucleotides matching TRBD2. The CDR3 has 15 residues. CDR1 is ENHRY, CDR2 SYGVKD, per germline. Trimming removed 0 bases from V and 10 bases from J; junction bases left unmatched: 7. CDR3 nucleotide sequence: TGTGCCATCAGTGAGTCCGCGGGGGGGCGGTACGAGCAGTTCTTC. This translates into CAISESAGGRYEQFF.

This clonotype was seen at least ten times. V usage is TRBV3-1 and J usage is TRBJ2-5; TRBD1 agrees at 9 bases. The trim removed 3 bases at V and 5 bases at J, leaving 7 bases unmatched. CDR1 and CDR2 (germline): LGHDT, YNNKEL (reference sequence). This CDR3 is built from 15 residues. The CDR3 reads CASSHMDRGRETQYF. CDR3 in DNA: TGTGCCAGCAGCCACATGGACAGGGGACGGGAGACCCAGTACTTC.

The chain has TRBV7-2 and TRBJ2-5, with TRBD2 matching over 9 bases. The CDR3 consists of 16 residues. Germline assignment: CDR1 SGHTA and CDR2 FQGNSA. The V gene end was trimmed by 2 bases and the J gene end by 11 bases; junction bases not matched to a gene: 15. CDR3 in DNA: TGTGCCAGCAGCTTAACAGCGGGGGGAACCCAAGGGGGGCAGTACTTC. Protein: CASSLTAGGTQGGQYF.